This T cell receptor (beta chain) was sequenced for a study of cytomegalovirus exposure and HLA in healthy donors (dated by TCRdb to the late 2010s). About the study as a whole: An earlier analysis of approximately 600 of the donors reported about 250 Gb of sequence data and around 110 million unique TCR beta sequences from 150 million to 200 million T cells. HLA typing included class I and class II loci at four-digit resolution. All discovery cohort repertoires had been generated using a single sequencing platform. The study aimed to test whether signatures of past pathogen exposure could be identified by cataloging public T cell receptors. In a later analysis, previously published TCR beta repertoires from 550 to 700 donors were re-analyzed and high-resolution HLA genotyping was added so that TCR occurrence patterns could be studied. The number of typed donors differed by locus: roughly 629-640 for A, B, C, DRB1 and DQB1; roughly 510 for DQA1; fewer than 610 for DPA1; and about 470 for DPB1. Roughly 300 gigabases of sequencing data and approximately 85 million unique TCR sequences were included in an early release covering roughly 600 HLA-typed donors. High-throughput TCR immunosequencing, statistical association of individual TCRs with disease status, and machine learning were combined to predict cytomegalovirus infection status. The later analysis used no new phenotypic data to find candidate immune exposures, relying instead on TCR beta sequences and their occurrence across donors. Five DR-DQ haplotypes were treated as single units for association and clustering because of strong linkage in the cohort. The study profiled the T cell repertoires of around 700 subjects by immunosequencing and related them to cytomegalovirus serostatus. Among approximately 370 genotyped donors of the cohort, an average of around 220,000 unique TCR beta nucleotide sequences was sequenced per donor, of which about 20% were non-productive. Besides the first cohort of under 700 subjects, a separate validation cohort made up of around 120 different subjects was used. A later genetic analysis used genome-wide SNP genotypes for 398 of the 666 donors, treating that subset as a discovery cohort. An earlier analysis of fewer than 750 of the donors used high-throughput TCR beta sequencing to judge whether each TCR beta V gene segment behaved as functional or pseudogenic. Of the roughly 390 genotyped donors, 65% to 90% were placed in the genetic ancestry cluster associated with self-reported Caucasian donors. Donor age, sex, ethnicity and CMV serostatus were compiled alongside the repertoire data. The research as a whole found: The sequencing pipeline was judged likely to have produced a cluster of highly shared sequence variants as a technical artifact. The 87-base-pair reads could not distinguish some IMGT-functional V segments, including TRBV6-2 and TRBV6-3, so those segments were excluded. CMV serostatus was the only immune exposure information available for the cohort. Because HLA typing was unavailable for some donors at each locus, only the typed subset was used in association tests. Roughly uniform sequencing depth across donors was assumed in presence/absence analyses, although this assumption may not hold. In a later genetic analysis, a missense DCLRE1C variant was associated with V-gene and J-gene trimming of TCR beta chains, and the association was replicated in an independent cohort. The classifier was reported to diagnose cytomegalovirus status with high specificity and sensitivity in both the original cohort and the validation cohort. A further reported finding was that TCR beta sequences accurately predicted the HLA-A and HLA-B alleles for most subjects in the first cohort. An earlier analysis of 450 to 750 of the donors showed that most TCR beta V segments appeared in productive rearrangements either about 90% or about 30% of the time, which broadly matched IMGT annotations. A total of 164 TCR beta chains were listed by the study as associated with cytomegalovirus. According to a later analysis, parvovirus B19, influenza, CMV and Epstein-Barr virus appeared linked to several top co-occurrence clusters. In vitro tests confirmed that a few of the cytomegalovirus-associated TCR beta chains recognize cytomegalovirus antigens. A later analysis found that HLA-associated TCR beta chains were more clonally expanded and had lower generation probabilities than equally common non-associated chains. It was suggested by the authors that the approach could potentially be generalized to other disease states and immunological phenotypes. In a later genetic analysis, fewer N-insertions in productive TCRs were reported among donors in an Asian-associated ancestry cluster than the approximately 710-donor mean. In a later analysis, the rate of TCR association differed among HLA loci, with DRB1 alleles having the most associated TCRs and HLA-C alleles having the fewest. Correlated functional status among segregating V segments might reflect linkage disequilibrium, but an unknown experimental factor could not be ruled out. A later analysis associated 15,000 to 20,000 TCR beta sequences with specific HLA alleles at a false discovery rate of 0.05. Most TCR sequences were seen in very few donors, while some public TCRs were found in many individuals. The earlier analysis of about 600 of the donors excluded fewer than 20 rarely observed V segments, including chromosome 9 orphons, because counts were too low. Assigning TCR associations to individual alleles was difficult when HLA alleles, especially DR and DQ, strongly co-occurred. A later analysis found that most CMV-associated TCR beta chains appeared HLA-restricted, with HLA associations seemingly driven largely by CMV exposure. In this cohort, only TCR beta chains were sequenced, and detectable features were limited by the absence of alpha or paired-chain data.

The cohort comprised fewer than 700 healthy bone marrow donors. All cohort members were sampled while nominally healthy, although unrecorded immune exposures were likely present. The donor was CMV seronegative and belonged to the group of around 400 seronegative cohort members. Every donor gave a peripheral blood sample, and the peripheral blood mononuclear cells from that sample were used for TCR beta sequencing. Genomic DNA extraction from the blood cell samples was performed with the Qiagen DNeasy Blood Extraction Kit. About this clone itself: Its antigen remains unidentified. Per-base quality was not reported, and no clone a single base away is much larger than it.

The germline V end is reduced by 7 bases and the J end by 9 bases; junction bases left unmatched: 18. The germline V gene (reference sequence) gives CDR1 as MNHNY and CDR2 as SVGAGI. Spanning cysteine to phenylalanine, the CDR3 consists of 16 amino acids. The only DNA kept is the CDR3, 48 bases in frame from the first base. Library prep was done by the immunoSEQ multiplex PCR assay. For the multiplex PCR, a mixture combining 60 forward primers for TCR Vbeta segments and 13 reverse primers for TCR Jbeta segments was used. Amplification of the CDR3 region of rearranged TCR beta genes was performed with a multiplex PCR assay on genomic DNA. The Illumina HiSeq System was used to sequence the amplified TCR beta libraries as 87-base-pair reads. In the original analysis: Across the roughly 670 repertoires, a later analysis counted tens of millions of unique TCR beta chains, 9.5 million to 13 million of which were shared by at least two donors. To remove PCR and sequencing errors, raw reads were error-corrected and collapsed into unique sequences using a nearest-neighbor algorithm that merged closely related sequences. CDR3 sequences were aligned to IMGT reference sequences to assign V, D and J gene segments. For a sequence to be retained, a match of at least six nucleotides was required to both a V gene segment and a J gene segment. Rearrangements were called productive when the CDR3 lacked stop codons and stayed in frame with V and J; all others were non-productive. Following IMGT convention, CDR3 was defined as the stretch from the second conserved V-encoded cysteine up to the conserved J-encoded phenylalanine. Sequences without an unambiguous match to a single V gene segment were excluded from the earlier analysis of 450 to 650 of the donors. In an earlier analysis of approximately 590 of the donors, V segments were called functional above 56.7% productive rearrangements and were called segregating when the between-donor standard deviation exceeded 5%. A statistical classification framework was built to diagnose cytomegalovirus status from the catalog of TCR beta chain sequences. A later analysis assigned V and J genes by comparing TCR nucleotide sequences with IMGT/GENE-DB human TR gene sequences. A later analysis assigned CDR3 sequences and most-parsimonious VDJ recombination scenarios with the TCRdist pipeline. A later analysis defined each TCR beta chain by its CDR3 amino acid sequence plus V-gene family, and excluded reads lacking a unique V-gene family. A later analysis removed 600 or so highly shared, low-generation-probability nucleotide sequences to deal with suspected cross-contamination and a sequencing artifact. For each public chain, a later analysis derived a clonal expansion index from normalized ranks of inferred template counts within each repertoire. A later analysis computed generation probabilities with a VDJ recombination model fitted to out-of-frame rearrangements, and checked the results against IGoR. In a later analysis, TCR-TCR, TCR-HLA and TCR-CMV co-occurrence was scored with hypergeometric tests, and a repertoire-size bias correction was applied to TCR pairs. To estimate false discovery rates, a later analysis permuted the HLA or CMV assignments 20 times. In a later analysis, co-occurring TCRs were grouped using DBSCAN, and TCRdist sequence similarity was added for clustering within HLA-allele-positive subsets. Repertoires with fewer than 30,000 or more than 120,000 public chains were left out of co-occurrence clustering, as were a handful of repertoires with anomalous nucleotide sharing. The table comes from immuneACCESS by way of TCRdb, which keeps in-frame sequences with V and J called. Part of the clones is missing from these tables; in studies checked, under half for an unresolved V gene and the rest for unknown reasons. D and trimming come from the DNA, and the V and J calls and clone size come from that table. For this sample there are about 120,000 clones; roughly 80% appear just once. The ten largest clones capture 4% to 5% of the sample.

The sequencing input was PBMCs. The source is a woman in her forties in good health and CMV-seronegative. This sequence uses TRBV6-6 and TRBJ2-1, with 7 bases aligning to TRBD2. CDR3 sequence: CASITQGSGVTGEQFF. The DNA sequence is given as TGTGCCAGCATAACACAAGGAAGCGGGGTGACGGGTGAGCAGTTCTTC.